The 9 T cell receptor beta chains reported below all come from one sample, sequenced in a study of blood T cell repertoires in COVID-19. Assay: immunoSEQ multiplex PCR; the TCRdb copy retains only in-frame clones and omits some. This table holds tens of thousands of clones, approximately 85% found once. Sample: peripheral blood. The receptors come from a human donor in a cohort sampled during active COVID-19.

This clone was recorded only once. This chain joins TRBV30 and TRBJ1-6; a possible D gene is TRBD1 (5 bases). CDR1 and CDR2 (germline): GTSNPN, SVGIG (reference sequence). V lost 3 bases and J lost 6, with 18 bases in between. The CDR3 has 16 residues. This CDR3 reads CAWRTGGGTLNSPLHF. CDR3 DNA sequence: TGTGCCTGGAGGACCGGGGGGGGAACCCTTAATTCACCCCTCCACTTT.

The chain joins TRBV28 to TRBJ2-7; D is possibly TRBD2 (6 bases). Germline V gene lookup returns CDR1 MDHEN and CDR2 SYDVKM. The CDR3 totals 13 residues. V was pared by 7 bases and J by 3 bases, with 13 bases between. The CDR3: CASTPAGRYEQYF. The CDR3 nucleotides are TGTGCCAGCACCCCGGCGGGGCGCTACGAGCAGTACTTC.

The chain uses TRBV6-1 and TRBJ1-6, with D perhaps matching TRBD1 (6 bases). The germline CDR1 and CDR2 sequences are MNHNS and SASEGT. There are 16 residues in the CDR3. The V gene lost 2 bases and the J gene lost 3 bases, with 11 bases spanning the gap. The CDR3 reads CASSELPTGYNSPLHF. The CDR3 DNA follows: TGTGCCAGCAGTGAACTCCCGACAGGCTATAATTCACCCCTCCACTTT.

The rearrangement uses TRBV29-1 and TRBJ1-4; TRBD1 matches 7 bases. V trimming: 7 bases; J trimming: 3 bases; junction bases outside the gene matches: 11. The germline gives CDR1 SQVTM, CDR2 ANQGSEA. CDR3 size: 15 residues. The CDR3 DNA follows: TGCAGCGCCCGGGACAGCACTTCACCTAATGAAAAACTGTTTTTT. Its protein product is CSARDSTSPNEKLFF. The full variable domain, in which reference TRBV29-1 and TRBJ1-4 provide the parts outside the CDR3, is SAVISQKPSRDICQRGTSLTIQCQVDSQVTMMFWYRQQPGQSLTLIATANQGSEATYESGFVIDKFPISRPNLTFSTLTVSNMSPEDSSIYLCSARDSTSPNEKLFFGSGTQLSVL.

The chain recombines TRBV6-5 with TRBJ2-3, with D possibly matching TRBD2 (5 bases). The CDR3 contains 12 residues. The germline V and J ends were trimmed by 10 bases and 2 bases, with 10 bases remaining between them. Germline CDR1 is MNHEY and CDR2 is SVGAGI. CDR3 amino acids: CATRGNTDTQYF. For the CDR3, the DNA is TGTGCCACCCGGGGTAACACAGATACGCAGTATTTT.

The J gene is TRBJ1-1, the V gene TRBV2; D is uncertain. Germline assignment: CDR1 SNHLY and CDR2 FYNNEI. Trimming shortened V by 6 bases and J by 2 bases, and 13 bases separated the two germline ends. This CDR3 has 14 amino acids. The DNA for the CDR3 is TGTGCCAGCAGCGTTGACATCCTCAACACTGAAGCTTTCTTT. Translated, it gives CASSVDILNTEAFF.

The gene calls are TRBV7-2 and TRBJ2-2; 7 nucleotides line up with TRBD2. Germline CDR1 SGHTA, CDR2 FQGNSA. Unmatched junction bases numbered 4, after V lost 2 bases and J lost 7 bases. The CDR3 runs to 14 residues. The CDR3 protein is CASSLKRGYGELFF. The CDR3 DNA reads TGTGCCAGCAGCTTAAAGCGGGGCTACGGGGAGCTGTTTTTT.

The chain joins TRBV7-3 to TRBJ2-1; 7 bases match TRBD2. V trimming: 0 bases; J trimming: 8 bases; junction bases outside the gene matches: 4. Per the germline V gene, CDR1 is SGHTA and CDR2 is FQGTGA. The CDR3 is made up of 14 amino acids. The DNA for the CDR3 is TGTGCCAGCAGCTTAACTAGTAGCGGGTATGAGCAGTTCTTC. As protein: CASSLTSSGYEQFF.

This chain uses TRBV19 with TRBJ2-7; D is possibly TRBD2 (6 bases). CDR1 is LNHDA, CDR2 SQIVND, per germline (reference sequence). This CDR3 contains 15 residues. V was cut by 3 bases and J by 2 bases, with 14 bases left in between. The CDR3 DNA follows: TGTGCCAGTAGTATTGGGGGGTTAAAGACCTACGAGCAGTACTTC. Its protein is CASSIGGLKTYEQYF.